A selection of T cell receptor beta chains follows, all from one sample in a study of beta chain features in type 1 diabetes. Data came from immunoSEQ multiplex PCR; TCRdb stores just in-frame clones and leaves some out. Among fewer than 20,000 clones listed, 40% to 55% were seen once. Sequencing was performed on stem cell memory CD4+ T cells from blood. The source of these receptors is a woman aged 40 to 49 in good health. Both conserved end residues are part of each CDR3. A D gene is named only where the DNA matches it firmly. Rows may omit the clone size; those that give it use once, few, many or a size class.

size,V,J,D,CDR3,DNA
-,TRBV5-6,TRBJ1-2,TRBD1,CASSPGQETNYGYTF,TGTGCCAGCTCACCGGGACAGGAGACTAACTATGGCTACACCTTC
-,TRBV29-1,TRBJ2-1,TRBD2,CSVGATSGGASEQFF,TGCAGCGTTGGGGCGACTAGCGGGGGGGCCAGTGAGCAGTTCTTC
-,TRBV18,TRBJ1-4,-,CASSPGGPTEKLFF,TGTGCCAGCTCTCCGGGCGGGCCTACTGAAAAACTGTTTTTT
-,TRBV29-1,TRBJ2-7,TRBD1,CSVDTRGQGLYEQYF,TGCAGCGTTGACACAAGGGGACAGGGCCTCTACGAGCAGTACTTC
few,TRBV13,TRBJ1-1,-,CASSTSGRGPVEAFF,TGTGCCAGCAGTACCTCCGGCAGGGGCCCCGTTGAAGCTTTCTTT
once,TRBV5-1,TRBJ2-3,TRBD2,CASSLAPSGAGGLTDTQYF,TGCGCCAGCAGCTTGGCCCCCTCAGGAGCGGGGGGGCTTACAGATACGCAGTATTTT
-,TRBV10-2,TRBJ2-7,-,CASSASPGLSYEQYF,TGCGCCAGCAGTGCCTCCCCGGGACTTTCCTACGAGCAGTACTTC
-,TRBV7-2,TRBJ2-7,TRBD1,CASSSQGGYEQYF,TGTGCCAGCAGCTCACAGGGGGGATACGAGCAGTACTTC
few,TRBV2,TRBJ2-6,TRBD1,CASSARGQGSRSGANVLTF,TGTGCCAGCAGTGCCCGTGGACAGGGGAGTCGCTCTGGGGCCAACGTCCTGACTTTC
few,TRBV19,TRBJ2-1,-,CASRGDRDRQYNEQFF,TGTGCCAGCCGGGGGGACCGGGACAGGCAATACAATGAGCAGTTCTTC
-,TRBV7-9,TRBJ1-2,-,CASSGPGYHYGYTF,TGTGCCAGCAGCGGACCAGGGTATCACTATGGCTACACCTTC
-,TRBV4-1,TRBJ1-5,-,CASSQGFEGAIQPQHF,TGCGCCAGCAGCCAAGGGTTCGAAGGGGCAATCCAGCCCCAGCATTTT
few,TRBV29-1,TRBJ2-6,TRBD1,CSAGQGEAGANVLTF,TGCAGCGCCGGACAGGGGGAGGCTGGGGCCAACGTCCTGACTTTC